This TCR beta chain came from a study of blood T cell repertoires in COVID-19. The wider study: Sites across the United States, Italy and Spain contributed samples from acute and convalescent COVID-19. PBMCs, B-cell-depleted T cells, or T cells provided the cDNA or gDNA that made up the material.

This CDR3 is 15 amino acids long. The V gene lost 4 bases and the J gene lost 4 bases, with 14 bases spanning the gap. Per germline, CDR1 KGHSH and CDR2 LQKENI. Original data processing: Amplification with reference gene primers provided the estimates of nucleated cell counts. The repertoire was sequenced with immunoSEQ multiplex PCR; TCRdb's copy has only in-frame clones and lacks some. V and J calls and clone size come straight from that table; D and trimming were deduced from the DNA. The repertoire holds fewer than 250,000 clones, with about 85% as singletons. The sequenced sample consisted of peripheral blood. This receptor was identified in a man aged 25-45 years with active or convalescent COVID-19. The chain links TRBV18 to TRBJ1-5, with D possibly TRBD1 on 6 matching bases. Here the CDR3 reads CASSLIGQKNQPQHF. DNA of the CDR3: TGTGCCAGCTCACTAATAGGACAGAAAAATCAGCCCCAGCATTTT.